This T cell receptor (beta chain) was sequenced in a study of CD8 T cells in ankylosing spondylitis. Generation of TCR beta libraries employed quantitative 5'-RACE incorporating molecular barcodes. TCRdb re-derived calls from the 5' RACE reads in MiXCR, one entry per CDR3 protein. The sample lists some 140,000 distinct CDR3 sequences, roughly 8% seen once, with roughly 8% in the top ten. Findings and caveats of the study: Characteristic, it appeared, of ankylosing spondylitis blood was a TCR beta motif of fewer than 10 highly homologous variants. As for the disease-linked clones, they showed a CD8+ phenotype and occurred at relatively low frequencies in peripheral blood.

The table lists this clonotype with many counts. No antigen is known for it. The sequencing sample was made of synovial fluid, either unsorted or a sorted T cell fraction (not recorded which). The TCR comes from a male donor with ankylosing spondylitis.

The CDR3 loop reads CASSQTGGEGQPQHF. CDR3 DNA sequence: TGTGCCAGCAGCCAGACAGGGGGGGAAGGACAGCCCCAGCATTTT. The V and J genes are TRBV7-2 and TRBJ1-5; 9 bases map to TRBD1. This CDR3 has 15 amino acids. Germline trimming cut 5 bases from V and 7 bases from J; bases unmatched to any gene: 9. From germline, CDR1 is SGHTA and CDR2 FQGNSA. The variable domain in full, with the rest retrieved from reference TRBV7-2 and TRBJ1-5, is GAGVSQSPSNKVTEKGKDVELRCDPISGHTALYWYRQSLGQGLEFLIYFQGNSAPDKSGLPSDRFSAERTGGSVSTLTIQRTQQEDSAVYLCASSQTGGEGQPQHFGDGTRLSIL.